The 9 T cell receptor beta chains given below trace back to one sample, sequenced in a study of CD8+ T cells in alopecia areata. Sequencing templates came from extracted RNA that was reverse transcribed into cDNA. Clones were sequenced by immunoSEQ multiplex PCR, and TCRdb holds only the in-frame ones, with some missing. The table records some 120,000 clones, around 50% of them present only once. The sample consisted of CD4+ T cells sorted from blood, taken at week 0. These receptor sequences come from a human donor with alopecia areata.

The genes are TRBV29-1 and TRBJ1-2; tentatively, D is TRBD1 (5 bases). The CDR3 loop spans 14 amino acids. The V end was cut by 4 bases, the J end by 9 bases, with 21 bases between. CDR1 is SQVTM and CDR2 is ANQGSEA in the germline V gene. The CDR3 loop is CSVGIQGAGRSYTF. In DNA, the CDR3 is TGCAGCGTTGGGATACAAGGGGCGGGTAGGAGCTACACCTTC.

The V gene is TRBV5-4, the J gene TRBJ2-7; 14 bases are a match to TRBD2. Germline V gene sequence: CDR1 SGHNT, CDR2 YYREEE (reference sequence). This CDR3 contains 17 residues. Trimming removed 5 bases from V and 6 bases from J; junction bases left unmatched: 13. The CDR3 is CASREKPGLAGDSEQYF. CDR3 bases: TGTGCCAGCAGAGAAAAACCGGGACTAGCGGGAGACAGCGAGCAGTACTTC.

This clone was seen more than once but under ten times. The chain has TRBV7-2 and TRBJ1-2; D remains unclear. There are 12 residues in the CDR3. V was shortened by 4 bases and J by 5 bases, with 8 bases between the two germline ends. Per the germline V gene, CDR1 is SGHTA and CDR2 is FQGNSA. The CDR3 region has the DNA TGTGCCAGCAGCTCGATGTGGTATGGCTACACCTTC. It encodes CASSSMWYGYTF.

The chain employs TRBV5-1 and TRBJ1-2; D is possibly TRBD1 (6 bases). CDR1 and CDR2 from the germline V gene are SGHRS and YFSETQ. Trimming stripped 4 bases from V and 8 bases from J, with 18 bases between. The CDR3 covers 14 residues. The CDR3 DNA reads TGCGCCAGCAGCACCCCACAGGGAGTGGACGGCTACACCTTC. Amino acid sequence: CASSTPQGVDGYTF.

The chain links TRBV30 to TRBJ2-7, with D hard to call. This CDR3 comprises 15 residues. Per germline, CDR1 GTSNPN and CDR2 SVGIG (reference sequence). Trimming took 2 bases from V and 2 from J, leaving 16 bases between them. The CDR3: CAWSLPNPGPYEQYF. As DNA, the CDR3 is TGTGCCTGGAGTTTACCCAACCCCGGTCCCTACGAGCAGTACTTC.

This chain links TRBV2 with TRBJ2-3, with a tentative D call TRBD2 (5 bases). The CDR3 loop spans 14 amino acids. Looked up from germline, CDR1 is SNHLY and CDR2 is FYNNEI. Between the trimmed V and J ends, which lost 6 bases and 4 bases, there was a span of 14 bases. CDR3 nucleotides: TGTGCCAGCAGGCCCAGTACTAGTGCAGATACGCAGTATTTT. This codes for CASRPSTSADTQYF.

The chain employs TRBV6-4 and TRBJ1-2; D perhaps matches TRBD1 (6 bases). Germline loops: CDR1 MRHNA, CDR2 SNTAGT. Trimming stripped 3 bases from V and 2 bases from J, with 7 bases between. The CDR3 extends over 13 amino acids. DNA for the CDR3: TGTGCCAGCAGTGAAGGGGGGAACTATGGCTACACCTTC. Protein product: CASSEGGNYGYTF.

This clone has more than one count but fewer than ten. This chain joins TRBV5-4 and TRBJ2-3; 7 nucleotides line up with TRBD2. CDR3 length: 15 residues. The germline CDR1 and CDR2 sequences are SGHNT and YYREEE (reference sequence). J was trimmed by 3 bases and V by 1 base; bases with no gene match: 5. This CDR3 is CASSLIGRRTDTQYF. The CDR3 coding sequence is TGTGCCAGCAGCTTGATCGGGAGGAGAACAGATACGCAGTATTTT.

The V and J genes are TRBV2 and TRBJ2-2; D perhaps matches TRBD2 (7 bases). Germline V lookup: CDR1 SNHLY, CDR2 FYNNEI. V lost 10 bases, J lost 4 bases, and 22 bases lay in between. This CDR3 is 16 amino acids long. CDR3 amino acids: CATPRGAGESTGELFF. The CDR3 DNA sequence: TGTGCCACCCCCCGGGGGGCCGGGGAAAGCACCGGGGAGCTGTTTTTT.